These 25 T cell receptor beta chains originate from one sample sequenced in a study of blood T cell repertoires in COVID-19 (dated by TCRdb to the early 2020s). The library was obtained by the immunoSEQ multiplex PCR assay. This is the immuneACCESS table as TCRdb keeps it, with only in-frame sequences that have V and J called. A part of the clones is gone; compared with another copy, unresolved V genes explain less than half, and the rest is unexplained. The sample data list more than 300,000 clones, and about 83% of these were observed just once. In total, the top ten clones hold 1.5% to 2% of the sample. The sequenced sample consisted of peripheral blood. All receptors come from a woman in her forties or fifties with acute or convalescent COVID-19.

CDR3 bases: TGCGCCAGCAGCCAGCCGACTAGTAGTCAGACCCAGTACTTC. This sequence encodes CASSQPTSSQTQYF. V and J are TRBV4-1 and TRBJ2-5; D perhaps matches TRBD2 (6 bases). CDR3 length: 14 amino acids. The germline V and J ends were trimmed by 3 bases and 6 bases, with 14 bases remaining between them. Germline assignment: CDR1 MGHRA and CDR2 YSYEKL.

The genes are TRBV25-1 and TRBJ1-1; 10 bases align to TRBD1. V trimming: 5 bases; J trimming: 2 bases; junction bases outside the gene matches: 11. The CDR3 is 17 amino acids. Germline CDR1 is MGHDK and CDR2 is SYGVNS. The CDR3 nucleotides read TGTGCCAGCAGTCCTTTCCGAGACAGGGGGCGAAACACTGAAGCTTTCTTT. Translating it yields CASSPFRDRGRNTEAFF.

V is TRBV29-1 and J is TRBJ1-1; tentative D call: TRBD1 (6 bases). From germline, CDR1 is SQVTM and CDR2 ANQGSEA. This CDR3 is built from 12 residues. Trimming shortened V by 4 bases and J by 7 bases, and 13 bases separated the two germline ends. CDR3 DNA: TGCAGCGTTGGCGGGTTGGACAGTGAAGCTTTCTTT. This gives the protein CSVGGLDSEAFF.

This clone was seen a handful of times. V is TRBV5-1 and J is TRBJ2-7; TRBD2 is a possible D gene (6 bases). Germline V CDR1 and CDR2: SGHRS, YFSETQ. V lost 5 bases and J lost 2, with 17 bases in between. There are 15 residues in the CDR3. In DNA, the CDR3 is TGCGCCAGCAGTGTGGGGGGTATCGCGGCCTACGAGCAGTACTTC. Translating gives CASSVGGIAAYEQYF.

The V call is TRBV23-1, the J call TRBJ1-4; weak D call: TRBD1 (6 bases). Being an ORF, TRBV23-1 has a function that is uncertain. The CDR3 extends over 13 amino acids. The CDR3 DNA is TGCACACCAGGGGATGTTACTAATGAAAAACTGTTTTTT. As protein: CTPGDVTNEKLFF.

V and J are TRBV3-1 (or the pseudogene TRBV3-2) and TRBJ2-2; possible D gene TRBD2, 6 bases. CDR1 and CDR2 (germline): LGHDT, YNNKEL (reference sequence). V lost 0 bases and J 5 bases, leaving 10 bases between the germline ends. CDR3 length: 15 amino acids. The CDR3 DNA is TGTGCCAGCAGCCAAGATCGGGCGGGAACCGGGGAGCTGTTTTTT. Protein product: CASSQDRAGTGELFF.

This clone was seen a few times. The chain recombines TRBV7-2 with TRBJ2-7; D is possibly TRBD2 (7 bases). The germline CDR1 and CDR2 sequences are SGHTA and FQGNSA. Deletions cut 4 bases from V and 2 bases from J, with 15 bases between. The CDR3 extends over 15 amino acids. In DNA form, the CDR3 reads TGTGCCAGCAGCTCCGAAGGGGGGGGGCCCTACGAGCAGTACTTC. This translates into CASSSEGGGPYEQYF.

About this clone: At one boundary the junction diverges from the germline segment, which might be a read error. This chain uses TRBV7-7 with TRBJ2-7; 13 bases are shared with TRBD2. Germline V gives CDR1 SSHAT, CDR2 FNYEAQ (reference sequence). The CDR3 is 15 residues long. CDR3 nucleotides: TGTGCTAGCAGCTTGACTAGCGGGAGGTCGGCAGAGCAGTACTTC. It is translated as CASSLTSGRSAEQYF.

The chain is built from TRBV24-1 and TRBJ2-5; TRBD1 agrees at 7 bases. The CDR3 runs to 13 residues. Looked up from germline, CDR1 is KGHDR and CDR2 is SFDVKD. Trimming at V came to 1 base and at J to 11 bases, leaving 6 bases not matched to a gene. CDR3 sequence: CATSDFGDSPQYF. The CDR3 DNA sequence: TGTGCCACCAGTGATTTCGGGGACAGTCCACAGTACTTC.

The V call is TRBV27, the J call TRBJ2-1; 11 bases agree with TRBD2. This CDR3 has 15 residues. The V and J ends lost 6 bases and 6 bases, in that order; junction bases with no gene match: 7. Germline V gives CDR1 MNHEY, CDR2 SMNVEV (reference sequence). The CDR3 DNA reads TGTGCCAGCAGCACAATAGCGGGAGGGATCAATGAGCAGTTCTTC. As protein: CASSTIAGGINEQFF.

The chain uses TRBV7-3 and TRBJ1-4, with 9 bases that match TRBD1. J lost 6 bases, V lost 4 bases, and 9 bases had no gene match. This CDR3 spans 16 amino acids. Germline CDR1 and CDR2: SGHTA and FQGTGA. CDR3 sequence reads: CASSSVTRTGDEKLFF. CDR3 nucleotide sequence: TGTGCCAGCAGCTCCGTAACCCGGACAGGGGATGAAAAACTGTTTTTT.

This sequence joins TRBV3-1 (or the pseudogene TRBV3-2) and TRBJ2-3; D perhaps matches TRBD2 (6 bases). Trimming took off 0 bases at V and 0 bases at J, with 19 bases between the two ends. Looked up from germline, CDR1 is LGHDT and CDR2 is YNNKEL (reference sequence). CDR3 length: 19 residues. CDR3 sequence reads: CASSQDRLAVGSSTDTQYF. CDR3 nucleotide sequence: TGTGCCAGCAGCCAAGATCGGTTAGCGGTTGGCTCTAGCACAGATACGCAGTATTTT.

The V call is TRBV5-1, the J call TRBJ2-5; 7 nucleotides align to TRBD2. The CDR3 has 13 residues. V lost 7 bases and J lost 4; bases outside the gene matches: 7. Germline CDR1 and CDR2: SGHRS and YFSETQ. The CDR3 nucleotides read TGCGCCAGCCAGCGGACTAGGACAGAGACCCAGTACTTC. As protein: CASQRTRTETQYF.

J is TRBJ2-1 and V is TRBV6-5; TRBD2 aligns across 13 bases. This CDR3 region has 15 residues. Losses at the gene ends were 6 bases for V and 8 bases for J; bases not matched to a gene: 7. CDR1 MNHEY and CDR2 SVGAGI come from the germline V gene. As DNA, the CDR3 is TGTGCCAGCAGAGATGGACTAGCGGGAGTCCATGAGCAGTTCTTC. Protein: CASRDGLAGVHEQFF.

The rearrangement joins TRBV7-8 to TRBJ2-1; TRBD2 agrees at 11 bases. Germline lookup yields CDR1 SGHVS and CDR2 FQNEAQ. This CDR3 is built from 15 residues. The ends lost 5 bases at V and 3 bases at J; junction bases unmatched: 3. DNA for the CDR3: TGTGCCAGCAGCGCGACTAGCGGGGTCTACAATGAGCAGTTCTTC. Its protein is CASSATSGVYNEQFF.

The chain employs TRBV4-3 and TRBJ2-7; possibly TRBD1 for D (5 bases). The germline gives CDR1 LGHNA, CDR2 YSLEER. Trimming left V 5 bases short and J 3 bases short, with 11 bases between. CDR3 length: 13 amino acids. CDR3 bases: TGCGCCAGCAGCGCAGGGCAGCGCTACGAGCAGTACTTC. It codes for CASSAGQRYEQYF.

The CDR3 bases are TGTGCCAGCAGCCGGGCGGGAGAGGTATACAATGAGCAGTTCTTC. Its protein is CASSRAGEVYNEQFF. The chain carries TRBV4-2 and TRBJ2-1; 7 bases are shared with TRBD2. This CDR3 has 15 residues. After removal of 4 bases from V and 4 bases from J, the junction contained 7 bases not matched to a gene. The germline V gene encodes CDR1 LGHNA and CDR2 YNFKEQ.

Notes on this clone: The sample carries other DNA sequences with the same CDR3. This chain uses TRBV5-1 with TRBJ1-5; 8 bases match TRBD1. CDR1 is SGHRS, CDR2 YFSETQ, per germline. Germline trimming cut 3 bases from V and 2 bases from J; bases unmatched to any gene: 7. The CDR3 length is 16 residues. Here the CDR3 reads CASSSQPGQGNQPQHF. CDR3 coding DNA: TGCGCCAGCAGCTCCCAACCGGGACAGGGCAATCAGCCCCAGCATTTT.

Points on this clone: One junction end disagrees with the germline gene, perhaps due to a read error. This chain uses TRBV6-6 with TRBJ2-5, with a weak D call TRBD1 (5 bases). The CDR3 consists of 16 residues. Germline CDR1 is MNHNY and CDR2 is SVGAGI (reference sequence). CDR3 in amino acids: CAGSYSFGRVGETQYF. CDR3 bases: TGTGCCGGCAGTTACTCCTTCGGCAGGGTCGGGGAGACCCAGTACTTC.

For the CDR3, the DNA is TGCAGCCTCCTTACCGGGTCTTACAATGAGCAGTTCTTC. Translating gives CSLLTGSYNEQFF. The V call is TRBV29-1, the J call TRBJ2-1; D not resolved. Germline V gene lookup returns CDR1 SQVTM and CDR2 ANQGSEA. The germline V and J ends were trimmed by 8 bases and 4 bases, with 15 bases remaining between them. This CDR3 region has 13 residues.

V usage is TRBV29-1 and J usage is TRBJ1-4, with D unresolved. The CDR3 length is 13 residues. In germline, CDR1 is SQVTM, CDR2 ANQGSEA. Deletions cut 4 bases from V and 8 bases from J, with 14 bases between. CDR3 amino acids: CSVAHSRGEKLFF. The CDR3 nucleotides are TGCAGCGTTGCACACTCCCGGGGAGAAAAACTGTTTTTT.

There are a few counts of this clone. J is TRBJ1-6 and V is TRBV7-8; D not certain. The length of the CDR3 is 12 residues. Germline CDR1 and CDR2: SGHVS and FQNEAQ. The V end lost 1 base, the J end lost 10 bases, and 5 bases lay between the germline ends. CDR3 residues: CASSLERSPLHF. CDR3 DNA sequence: TGTGCCAGCAGCTTAGAGAGGTCACCCCTCCACTTT.

This clone was counted once. This CDR3 reads CAISARVYEQYF. The CDR3 nucleotides read TGTGCCATCAGTGCCCGAGTCTACGAGCAGTACTTC. The J gene is TRBJ2-7, the V gene TRBV10-3; D remains ambiguous. The germline gives CDR1 ENHRY, CDR2 SYGVKD. V lost 4 bases, J lost 3 bases, and 7 bases lay in between. The CDR3 covers 12 residues.

The chain uses TRBV2 and TRBJ1-1; the D gene is possibly TRBD1 (6 bases). CDR1 is SNHLY, CDR2 FYNNEI, per germline. The CDR3 totals 11 residues. Trimming left V 4 bases short and J 11 bases short, with 11 bases between. DNA for the CDR3: TGTGCCAGCAGTGGGGGGGGCACGGCTTTCTTT. This sequence encodes CASSGGGTAFF.

The chain links TRBV30 to TRBJ2-7; D may be TRBD2 (6 bases). This CDR3 has 11 residues. Trimming cost V 3 bases and J 6 bases, with 9 bases left between them. Germline V gives CDR1 GTSNPN, CDR2 SVGIG (reference sequence). CDR3 in DNA: TGTGCCTGGAGGAAGGAGGGCGAGCAGTACTTC. Protein product: CAWRKEGEQYF.